What follows are 30 T cell receptor beta chains derived from one specimen sequenced in a study of CD8 T cells in Susac syndrome. Roughly 0.5 to 1 ug RNA was reverse transcribed with random hexamers. Using its own MiXCR run on the immunoSEQ multiplex PCR reads, TCRdb lists one record per CDR3 protein. The top ten clones hold under 0.15% of a sample with about 400,000 distinct CDR3 sequences, roughly 85% of them seen once. Sequencing input: CD8+ T cells from PBMCs. The receptors shown here come from a human donor with multiple sclerosis.

This rearrangement joins TRBV30 to TRBJ2-7; TRBD2 matches 8 bases. The CDR3 covers 14 residues. Germline assignment: CDR1 GTSNPN and CDR2 SVGIG (reference sequence). J gave up 3 bases and V 2 bases, and 6 bases lay outside the gene matches. Here the CDR3 reads CAWSWAGGNYEQYF. In DNA form, the CDR3 reads TGTGCCTGGAGTTGGGCGGGGGGCAACTACGAGCAGTACTTC.

DNA for the CDR3: TGCGCCAGCAGCGGACCGGGACTAGCTATTAGCAATGAGCAGTTCTTC. It encodes CASSGPGLAISNEQFF. V gene TRBV5-1 combines with J gene TRBJ2-1; 9 bases line up with TRBD2. With 4 bases clipped from V and 6 bases from J, the junction kept 11 bases outside the gene matches. Germline CDR1 SGHRS, CDR2 YFSETQ. CDR3 length: 16 residues.

The chain combines TRBV9 with TRBJ1-3, with 7 bases matching TRBD1. From germline, CDR1 is SGDLS and CDR2 YYNGEE. The CDR3 runs to 17 residues. V trimming: 4 bases; J trimming: 0 bases; junction bases outside the gene matches: 10. This CDR3 reads CASSYSGTAVSGNTIYF. CDR3 nucleotide sequence: TGTGCCAGCAGCTATTCCGGGACAGCCGTCTCTGGAAACACCATATATTTT.

The chain is built from TRBV20-1 and TRBJ2-1; the D gene could be TRBD1 or TRBD2 (5 bases each). The CDR3 is 14 residues long. Germline CDR1 reads DFQATT; CDR2 reads SNEGSKA (reference sequence). V was pared by 7 bases and J by 4 bases, with 17 bases between. CDR3 region: CSGAGTTRYNEQFF. The DNA of the CDR3 is TGCAGTGGAGCCGGGACCACTAGATACAATGAGCAGTTCTTC.

The chain employs TRBV9 and TRBJ2-7, with 7 bases fitting TRBD1. CDR1 and CDR2 (germline): SGDLS, YYNGEE. J gave up 5 bases and V 4 bases, and 9 bases lay outside the gene matches. CDR3 length: 14 residues. The CDR3: CASSSGTVPNEQYF. CDR3 coding DNA: TGTGCCAGCAGCTCCGGGACAGTGCCTAACGAGCAGTACTTC.

The chain has TRBV6-5 and TRBJ2-1; possibly TRBD2 for D (5 bases). This CDR3 region has 16 residues. The V and J ends lost 2 bases and 8 bases respectively, with 19 bases between them. Germline assignment: CDR1 MNHEY and CDR2 SVGAGI. The CDR3 nucleotides are TGTGCCAGCAGTTACGAGGGAAACAGCGTTGAGGATGAGCAGTTCTTC. Protein sequence: CASSYEGNSVEDEQFF.

The J gene is TRBJ1-6, the V gene TRBV20-1; D uncertain. In germline, CDR1 is DFQATT, CDR2 SNEGSKA (reference sequence). The CDR3 runs 16 residues. V was cut by 0 bases and J by 0 bases, with 9 bases left in between. In DNA form, the CDR3 reads TGCAGTGCTAGAGATCCGGCGAGCTCCTATAATTCACCCCTCCACTTT. This codes for CSARDPASSYNSPLHF.

The V call is TRBV13, the J call TRBJ2-1; D assignment may be TRBD1 or TRBD2 (5 bases each). CDR3 size: 15 residues. Germline lookup yields CDR1 PRHDT and CDR2 FYEKMQ (reference sequence). Trimming removed 5 bases from V and 1 base from J, with 12 bases in between. CDR3 DNA sequence: TGTGCCAGCAGCCCCGGGGACCTTTCCTACAATGAGCAGTTCTTC. Residues: CASSPGDLSYNEQFF.

The V and J genes are TRBV29-1 and TRBJ1-2; D unclear. There are 12 residues in the CDR3. The V end was cut by 3 bases, the J end by 6 bases, with 11 bases between. The germline CDR1 and CDR2 sequences are SQVTM and ANQGSEA. Here the CDR3 reads CSVDKGRDGYTF. The CDR3 DNA reads as TGCAGCGTTGACAAGGGTCGAGATGGCTACACCTTC.

This chain connects TRBV12-3 or TRBV12-4 to TRBJ1-5; a possible D gene is TRBD1 (5 bases). The CDR3 is 16 residues long. V lost 5 bases and J 2 bases, leaving 16 bases between the germline ends. CDR3 DNA sequence: TGTGCCAGCAGTCCCCCCACGGGGGGTGGCAATCAGCCCCAGCATTTT. Amino acids: CASSPPTGGGNQPQHF.

The chain carries TRBV29-1 and TRBJ1-1, with D maybe TRBD1 (6 bases). V was pared by 5 bases and J by 2 bases, with 18 bases between. This CDR3 spans 15 amino acids. Germline lookup yields CDR1 SQVTM and CDR2 ANQGSEA. CDR3 loop: CSVPATGGPNTEAFF. For the CDR3, the DNA is TGCAGCGTTCCGGCGACGGGGGGGCCCAACACTGAAGCTTTCTTT.

The chain couples TRBV28 to TRBJ1-4; D is unclear. The germline V gene has CDR1 MDHEN and CDR2 SYDVKM. Trimming cost V 8 bases and J 2 bases, with 9 bases left between them. The CDR3 is 13 amino acids. CDR3 sequence: CASERETNEKLFF. The CDR3 DNA is TGTGCCAGCGAAAGAGAGACTAATGAAAAACTGTTTTTT.

The chain links TRBV2 to TRBJ2-7; D might be TRBD2 (6 bases). Germline CDR1 and CDR2: SNHLY and FYNNEI. Between the trimmed V and J ends, which lost 8 bases and 1 base, there was a span of 21 bases. The CDR3 covers 16 residues. Written as DNA, the CDR3 is TGTGCCAGCTTTTCGTTCGGAGGGCTAGGATCCTACGAGCAGTACTTC. Amino acids: CASFSFGGLGSYEQYF.

The chain carries TRBV5-1 and TRBJ2-7, with 10 bases matching TRBD1. CDR3 size: 17 residues. Germline lookup yields CDR1 SGHRS and CDR2 YFSETQ. J was trimmed by 1 base and V by 2 bases; bases with no gene match: 9. CDR3 amino acids: CASSFGGQGKFSYEQYF. The CDR3 DNA reads TGCGCCAGCAGCTTTGGGGGACAGGGGAAGTTTTCCTACGAGCAGTACTTC.

The rearrangement links TRBV28 to TRBJ2-2; D might be TRBD1 (6 bases). The CDR3 loop spans 15 amino acids. Per germline, CDR1 MDHEN and CDR2 SYDVKM. The ends were cut back, 3 bases at V and 6 bases at J, with 14 bases in the middle. The CDR3 here is CASSFMGAAAGELFF. The CDR3 coding sequence is TGTGCCAGCAGTTTTATGGGGGCAGCGGCCGGGGAGCTGTTTTTT.

The chain is built from TRBV20-1 and TRBJ2-7; either TRBD1 or TRBD2 may fit D (5 bases each). Germline V lookup: CDR1 DFQATT, CDR2 SNEGSKA (reference sequence). The V gene lost 2 bases and the J gene lost 3 bases, with 11 bases spanning the gap. The CDR3 runs to 13 residues. The CDR3 is CSARLRDRYEQYF. The CDR3 DNA sequence: TGCAGTGCTAGACTCCGGGACCGCTACGAGCAGTACTTC.

This chain connects TRBV14 to TRBJ2-7, with 10 positions matching TRBD2. The CDR3 consists of 15 residues. Germline V lookup: CDR1 SGHDN, CDR2 FVKESK. V lost 3 bases, J lost 7 bases, and 9 bases stayed unmatched. This CDR3 is CASSQLAGDMGEQYF. The CDR3 region has the DNA TGTGCCAGCAGCCAGCTAGCGGGGGACATGGGAGAGCAGTACTTC.

V is TRBV12-3 or TRBV12-4 and J is TRBJ1-4, with 8 bases identical to TRBD1. V shed 5 bases, J shed 4 bases, and the junction held 6 bases outside the gene matches. The CDR3 is 15 amino acids. CDR3 residues: CASSQGTGDNEKLFF. The CDR3 DNA follows: TGTGCCAGCAGTCAAGGGACAGGTGATAATGAAAAACTGTTTTTT.

The chain combines TRBV20-1 with TRBJ2-3; TRBD2 aligns across 14 bases. Germline CDR1 DFQATT, CDR2 SNEGSKA (reference sequence). The J segment lost 4 bases and the V segment lost 6 bases, leaving 24 bases of the junction unmatched. This CDR3 contains 21 residues. CDR3 DNA sequence: TGCAGTGCCCTAGAGTCCCTGGCCGAGGGACTAGCGGGAGTACCCCCAGATACGCAGTATTTT. This translates into CSALESLAEGLAGVPPDTQYF.

The chain joins TRBV5-6 to TRBJ1-1; tentative D call: TRBD1 (5 bases). CDR3 size: 16 residues. The V end lost 2 bases, the J end lost 0 bases, and 14 bases lay between the germline ends. Per germline, CDR1 SGHDT and CDR2 YYEEEE. CDR3 in amino acids: CASSFGAHEMNTEAFF. As DNA, the CDR3 is TGTGCCAGCAGCTTCGGGGCCCATGAGATGAACACTGAAGCTTTCTTT.

The V call is TRBV20-1, the J call TRBJ2-4, with TRBD2 identical over 7 bases. This CDR3 is 16 amino acids long. The junction had 15 bases not matched to a gene; V was cut back by 3 bases and J by 7 bases. Germline V gives CDR1 DFQATT, CDR2 SNEGSKA (reference sequence). CDR3 DNA: TGCAGTGCTAGGACTCGGGCTGCGGGAGTCGATAACATTCAGTACTTC. Protein sequence: CSARTRAAGVDNIQYF.

This chain connects TRBV5-1 to TRBJ2-7; no clear D gene. V was trimmed by 0 bases and J by 6 bases, leaving 13 bases between them. Germline V lookup: CDR1 SGHRS, CDR2 YFSETQ. The CDR3 length is 14 residues. In DNA form, the CDR3 reads TGCGCCAGCAGCTTGGAGTCACAGACGGGCGAGCAGTACTTC. Translating it yields CASSLESQTGEQYF.

This chain uses TRBV13 with TRBJ2-1; TRBD1 agrees at 10 bases. J gave up 2 bases and V 5 bases, and 6 bases lay outside the gene matches. The germline V gene has CDR1 PRHDT and CDR2 FYEKMQ (reference sequence). The CDR3 is 16 residues long. The CDR3 region has the DNA TGTGCCAGCAGCGAAACCGGGACAGGGGCCTACAATGAGCAGTTCTTC. Its translation is CASSETGTGAYNEQFF. Supplemented by reference TRBV13 and TRBJ2-1, the full variable domain reads AAGVIQSPRHLIKEKRETATLKCYPIPRHDTVYWYQQGPGQDPQFLISFYEKMQSDKGSIPDRFSAQQFSDYHSELNMSSLELGDSALYFCASSETGTGAYNEQFFGPGTRLTVL.

The chain has TRBV2 and TRBJ1-2; 8 positions agree with TRBD1. Trimming at V came to 4 bases and at J to 6 bases, leaving 1 base not matched to a gene. The V gene's germline CDR1 is SNHLY and CDR2 FYNNEI. There are 12 residues in the CDR3. CDR3 residues: CASSVDRDGYTF. In nucleotides, the CDR3 is TGTGCCAGCAGTGTGGACAGGGATGGCTACACCTTC. Full variable domain (rest looked up from reference TRBV2 and TRBJ1-2): EPEVTQTPSHQVTQMGQEVILRCVPISNHLYFYWYRQILGQKVEFLVSFYNNEISEKSEIFDDQFSVERPDGSNFTLKIRSTKLEDSAMYFCASSVDRDGYTFGSGTRLTVV.

The chain joins TRBV3-1 to TRBJ2-7; D uncertain. The CDR3 length is 14 residues. V lost 0 bases and J 3 bases, leaving 9 bases between the germline ends. Germline CDR1 LGHDT, CDR2 YNNKEL (reference sequence). The CDR3 sequence: CASSQDRRHYEQYF. The CDR3 nucleotides read TGTGCCAGCAGCCAAGATCGGCGGCACTACGAGCAGTACTTC.

The chain combines TRBV27 with TRBJ2-3; possible D gene TRBD1, 8 bases. The CDR3 is made up of 16 amino acids. Trimming removed 2 bases from V and 5 bases from J, with 17 bases in between. Germline V gives CDR1 MNHEY, CDR2 SMNVEV (reference sequence). DNA of the CDR3: TGTGCCAGCAGTTTAGTGGCGGGGGACAGGCGAGATACGCAGTATTTT. Its protein product is CASSLVAGDRRDTQYF.

V gene TRBV4-1 combines with J gene TRBJ2-7; no firm D call. V shed 3 bases and J shed 2 bases, with 11 bases lying between them. CDR3 length equals 14 residues. Germline V CDR1 and CDR2: MGHRA, YSYEKL. The CDR3 protein is CASSQVTSAYEQYF. CDR3 in DNA: TGCGCCAGCAGCCAGGTGACGTCCGCCTACGAGCAGTACTTC.

This clonotype has more than one count but fewer than ten. The CDR3 region is CASSQVPGNSYEQYF. CDR3 DNA sequence: TGTGCCAGCAGCCAAGTCCCCGGAAACTCCTACGAGCAGTACTTC. V usage is TRBV3-1 and J usage is TRBJ2-7; unclear D gene. The V end lost 1 base, the J end lost 0 bases, and 10 bases lay between the germline ends. CDR1 is LGHDT, CDR2 YNNKEL, per germline (reference sequence). This CDR3 is 15 amino acids long.

This clonotype was seen only a few times. The chain carries TRBV6-1 and TRBJ1-1, with no clear D. The CDR3 spans 11 residues. Per the germline V gene, CDR1 is MNHNS and CDR2 is SASEGT. V lost 8 bases, J lost 6 bases, and 10 bases lay in between. DNA for the CDR3: TGTGCCAGCTTCCAGGCCCCTGAAGCTTTCTTT. Encoded protein: CASFQAPEAFF.

The J gene is TRBJ1-2, the V gene TRBV2; no firm D call. The CDR3 consists of 12 residues. Germline V CDR1 and CDR2: SNHLY, FYNNEI. Trimming removed 6 bases from V and 4 bases from J, with 9 bases in between. CDR3 residues: CASRDGPYGYTF. The CDR3 DNA reads TGTGCCAGCAGGGACGGCCCCTATGGCTACACCTTC.